The sequence of this T cell receptor beta chain was determined in a study of beta chain features in type 1 diabetes. Study-wide findings and caveats: Type 1 diabetes patients had moderately but significantly shorter TCRB CDR3s in all four CD4+ subsets.

Germline V gene lookup returns CDR1 SGHVS and CDR2 FNYEAQ. This CDR3 has 17 residues. V lost 5 bases and J lost 1; bases outside the gene matches: 7. The sequenced template was cDNA made from the entire isolated RNA. TCRdb's table, derived via immunoSEQ multiplex PCR, lists solely in-frame clones and lacks some. This repertoire shows some 270,000 clones, roughly a tenth found once; its top ten account for about 0.018%. Turning to this clone: What it binds is not known.

The receptor comes from a man in his thirties or forties with type 1 diabetes. The rearrangement joins TRBV7-6 to TRBJ2-3, with 12 bases aligning to TRBD1. Sequences were obtained from naive CD4+ T cells from blood. CDR3 DNA sequence: TGTGCCAGCAGCCGAGGGGGACAGGGGGCAGGCACAGATACGCAGTATTTT. Its translation is CASSRGGQGAGTDTQYF.